These 28 T cell receptor beta chains came from one sample sequenced in a study of identical twins. One entry per CDR3 protein results from TCRdb running MiXCR on the 5' RACE reads. This table holds hundreds of thousands of distinct CDR3 sequences, around 8.1% found once. The same specimen was also included in a second study, on yellow fever vaccine responses in identical twins.

The material sequenced was memory (CD45RO+) T cells sorted from blood. The receptors were sampled from a woman aged 18-29 years in good health.

The chain recombines TRBV6-1 with TRBJ1-4; 10 bases fit TRBD1. The CDR3 is 17 residues long. The germline V gene has CDR1 MNHNS and CDR2 SASEGT. V shed 6 bases, J shed 0 bases, and the junction held 7 bases outside the gene matches. The CDR3 nucleotides are TGTGCCAGCAGCCGGACAGGGGGGGTTGCAACTAATGAAAAACTGTTTTTT. Its translation: CASSRTGGVATNEKLFF.

This clonotype showed up just a few times. The chain uses TRBV7-2 and TRBJ2-3, with 7 nucleotides matching TRBD2. The germline V gene has CDR1 SGHTA and CDR2 FQGNSA. The CDR3 extends over 15 amino acids. V lost 7 bases to trimming and J lost 5 bases; unmatched junction nucleotides: 12. CDR3 DNA sequence: TGTGCCAGCAAACCCTTAGCGGGCCCTAGAGATACGCAGTATTTT. Translated, it gives CASKPLAGPRDTQYF.

This clonotype was observed a few times. Here the CDR3 reads CSATWGAGETQYF. The CDR3 DNA reads TGCAGTGCTACCTGGGGGGCGGGTGAGACCCAGTACTTC. The chain links TRBV20-1 to TRBJ2-5, with D perhaps assigned TRBD1 or TRBD2 (6 bases each). The ends were cut back, 4 bases at V and 5 bases at J, with 14 bases in the middle. Germline CDR1 DFQATT, CDR2 SNEGSKA (reference sequence). CDR3 length equals 13 residues.

At least ten counts were recorded for this clonotype. The CDR3 DNA reads TGTGCCAGCAGTACCCCGGGGGCTAGCGGGAGTATCTACGAGCAGTACTTC. It encodes CASSTPGASGSIYEQYF. This rearrangement joins TRBV27 to TRBJ2-7; 10 nucleotides agree with TRBD2. The junction had 13 bases not matched to a gene; V was cut back by 5 bases and J by 3 bases. Germline V lookup: CDR1 MNHEY, CDR2 SMNVEV (reference sequence). This CDR3 is built from 17 residues.

Comments on this clonotype: Sequence at one end of the junction differs from germline and may be a read error. The V and J genes are TRBV5-6 and TRBJ2-5; tentatively, D is TRBD2 (5 bases). CDR1 SGHDT and CDR2 YYEEEE come from the germline V gene. CDR3 length: 13 residues. CDR3 sequence: CAGSLRTGETQYF. In DNA, the CDR3 is TGTGCCGGCAGCCTGCGGACTGGAGAGACCCAGTACTTC.

This clonotype showed up just a few times. J is TRBJ2-7 and V is TRBV28, with 8 bases fitting TRBD1. The length of the CDR3 is 13 residues. Losses at the gene ends were 6 bases for V and 2 bases for J; bases not matched to a gene: 3. Germline loops: CDR1 MDHEN, CDR2 SYDVKM. CDR3 region: CASRGQAAYEQYF. CDR3 in DNA: TGTGCCAGCAGGGGACAGGCAGCCTACGAGCAGTACTTC.

This clonotype was detected many times. The rearrangement uses TRBV11-1 and TRBJ2-2; D ambiguous. The CDR3 runs to 19 residues. CDR1 and CDR2 (germline): SGHAT, FQDESV (reference sequence). Trimming pared 1 base from V and 2 bases from J, leaving 20 bases between. The CDR3 nucleotides read TGTGCCAGCAGCTTAGGACTCTCGACCGCAACCATTAACACCGGGGAGCTGTTTTTT. Protein product: CASSLGLSTATINTGELFF.

This clonotype has at least ten counts. The chain employs TRBV21-1 and TRBJ2-7; the table assigns TRBD1, which was not confirmed against the DNA. TRBV21-1 represents a pseudogene. The CDR3 covers 17 residues. The CDR3 reads CASSKIIGDTNTYEQYF. The CDR3 DNA follows: TGTGCCAGCAGCAAAATAATAGGGGACACAAATACCTACGAGCAGTACTTC.

There are a few counts of this clonotype. The chain has TRBV7-9 and TRBJ2-2; D call uncertain. CDR1 is SEHNR, CDR2 FQNEAQ, per germline (reference sequence). The CDR3 consists of 15 residues. Deletions cut 3 bases from V and 0 bases from J, with 8 bases between. This CDR3 is CASSFGASNTGELFF. CDR3 in DNA: TGTGCCAGCAGCTTTGGTGCCTCGAACACCGGGGAGCTGTTTTTT.

There are many counts of this clonotype. The chain uses TRBV19 and TRBJ2-7, with D possibly called TRBD1 or TRBD2 (6 bases each). Germline CDR1 is LNHDA and CDR2 is SQIVND (reference sequence). Trimming shortened V by 3 bases and J by 1 base, and 13 bases separated the two germline ends. The CDR3 extends over 15 amino acids. CDR3 amino acids: CASSIEGGGSYEQYF. Written as DNA, the CDR3 is TGTGCCAGTAGTATCGAAGGGGGAGGTTCCTACGAGCAGTACTTC.

This clonotype was observed at least ten times. The chain links TRBV7-2 to TRBJ1-4, with D possibly matching TRBD1 (6 bases). Trimming took off 5 bases at V and 4 bases at J, with 14 bases between the two ends. The CDR3 sequence is 15 residues long. Germline V gives CDR1 SGHTA, CDR2 FQGNSA. The CDR3 region has the DNA TGTGCCAGCAGCGAGGACAGCAACTATAATGAAAAACTGTTTTTT. Translation gives CASSEDSNYNEKLFF.

This clonotype occurred many times. The rearrangement uses TRBV7-9 and TRBJ1-2; D is undetermined. Germline V gives CDR1 SEHNR, CDR2 FQNEAQ (reference sequence). V lost 4 bases to trimming and J lost 4 bases, with 10 bases between them. The CDR3 runs to 13 residues. The CDR3 DNA is TGTGCCAGCAGCTCCCTGAACCTCTATGGCTACACCTTC. Translated: CASSSLNLYGYTF.

This clonotype has a count of ten or more. The chain combines TRBV6-1 with TRBJ2-2; D may be TRBD1 (5 bases). In germline, CDR1 is MNHNS, CDR2 SASEGT. V lost 7 bases and J lost 3, with 24 bases in between. CDR3 length equals 18 residues. Written as DNA, the CDR3 is TGTGCCAGCATATTTGGGGCGACCAAACGATCGGACACCGGGGAGCTGTTTTTT. Translated: CASIFGATKRSDTGELFF.

In its sample, this clonotype was seen many times. The gene calls are TRBV29-1 and TRBJ2-5, with D hard to call. Germline assignment: CDR1 SQVTM and CDR2 ANQGSEA. This CDR3 spans 11 amino acids. With 7 bases removed from V and 4 bases from J, the gap between germline ends came to 10 bases. The CDR3 nucleotides are TGCAGCGCCGCAGGATCAGAGACCCAGTACTTC. Translation gives CSAAGSETQYF.

This clonotype was recorded once. The chain recombines TRBV29-1 with TRBJ1-1; D not certain. Germline CDR1 SQVTM, CDR2 ANQGSEA. V lost 7 bases and J lost 3, with 6 bases in between. This CDR3 is 10 amino acids long. The DNA for the CDR3 is TGCAGCGCCCGGGACACTGAAGCTTTCTTT. The encoded protein is CSARDTEAFF.

This rearrangement joins TRBV28 to TRBJ2-7, with D possibly matching TRBD1 (6 bases). The CDR3 is 12 residues long. Per the germline V gene, CDR1 is MDHEN and CDR2 is SYDVKM. With 8 bases removed from V and 3 bases from J, the gap between germline ends came to 11 bases. The CDR3 loop is CASGDKYYEQYF. Here the CDR3 DNA reads TGTGCCAGCGGGGACAAATACTACGAGCAGTACTTC.

This clonotype was detected only a few times. The V call is TRBV15, the J call TRBJ1-1; D may be TRBD1 (6 bases). V was pared by 0 bases and J by 1 base, with 9 bases between. Germline V lookup: CDR1 LNHNV, CDR2 YYDKDF (reference sequence). The CDR3 is 15 amino acids. CDR3 nucleotides: TGTGCCACCAGCAGAGATGGGGGCGCGAACACTGAAGCTTTCTTT. Translating gives CATSRDGGANTEAFF.

The sample holds a few counts of this clonotype. CDR3 sequence reads: CASGDDTRADTQYF. The DNA of the CDR3 is TGTGCCAGCGGAGACGACACGAGGGCAGATACGCAGTATTTT. The chain recombines TRBV28 with TRBJ2-3; a possible D gene is TRBD2 (5 bases). The CDR3 consists of 14 residues. Germline V gene sequence: CDR1 MDHEN, CDR2 SYDVKM. V lost 8 bases to trimming and J lost 4 bases, with 16 bases between them. The variable domain in full, with the rest retrieved from reference TRBV28 and TRBJ2-3, is DVKVTQSSRYLVKRTGEKVFLECVQDMDHENMFWYRQDPGLGLRLIYFSYDVKMKEKGDIPEGYSVSREKKERFSLILESASTNQTSMYLCASGDDTRADTQYFGPGTRLTVL.

The chain is built from TRBV27 and TRBJ2-3, with 7 nucleotides matching TRBD2. The CDR3 has 13 amino acids. Germline V CDR1 and CDR2: MNHEY, SMNVEV (reference sequence). V was pared by 5 bases and J by 4 bases, with 3 bases of the junction left unmatched. CDR3 sequence (DNA): TGTGCCAGCAGTGTAGCGGGTTCAGATACGCAGTATTTT. This sequence encodes CASSVAGSDTQYF.

CDR3 sequence (DNA): TGTGCCAGCAGCCTCTTCGGGGGGGCGCAAGAGACCCAGTACTTC. This gives the protein CASSLFGGAQETQYF. The chain links TRBV9 to TRBJ2-5, with 8 bases fitting TRBD2. Germline CDR1 reads SGDLS; CDR2 reads YYNGEE. The V gene end was trimmed by 4 bases and the J gene end by 2 bases; junction bases not matched to a gene: 7. The CDR3 contains 15 residues.

This clonotype was seen at least ten times. The chain recombines TRBV20-1 with TRBJ2-2; a possible D gene is TRBD1 (5 bases). V shed 0 bases and J shed 0 bases, with 14 bases lying between them. Looked up from germline, CDR1 is DFQATT and CDR2 is SNEGSKA (reference sequence). The CDR3 spans 17 residues. The CDR3 sequence is CSARDDLGHTNTGELFF. As DNA, the CDR3 is TGCAGTGCTAGAGATGATTTGGGGCACACGAACACCGGGGAGCTGTTTTTT.

The gene calls are TRBV4-1 and TRBJ2-1; maybe TRBD2 (5 bases). The CDR3 covers 14 residues. Germline V gene lookup returns CDR1 MGHRA and CDR2 YSYEKL. The V end lost 4 bases, the J end lost 6 bases, and 13 bases lay between the germline ends. This chain's CDR3 is CASSRVDFANEQFF. DNA of the CDR3: TGCGCCAGCAGCCGAGTGGACTTTGCCAATGAGCAGTTCTTC.

The chain combines TRBV5-1 with TRBJ2-3; D is possibly TRBD1 (6 bases). CDR1 is SGHRS and CDR2 is YFSETQ in the germline V gene. This CDR3 has 14 amino acids. The germline V and J ends were trimmed by 8 bases and 6 bases, with 19 bases remaining between them. For the CDR3, the DNA is TGCGCCAGGGAGAGGATCGCTGACAGGGATACGCAGTATTTT. This gives the protein CARERIADRDTQYF.

This clonotype came up many times. The chain uses TRBV18 and TRBJ2-7; 8 bases map to TRBD1. With V trimmed by 4 bases and J by 2 bases, 1 base remained unmatched. This CDR3 has 13 residues. In germline, CDR1 is KGHSH, CDR2 LQKENI. Written as DNA, the CDR3 is TGTGCCAGCTCACGGGACAGGACCTACGAGCAGTACTTC. Its translation is CASSRDRTYEQYF.

The genes are TRBV4-2 and TRBJ2-1, with 8 bases aligning to TRBD2. Unmatched junction bases numbered 26, after V lost 10 bases and J lost 0 bases. The CDR3 is 21 residues long. CDR1 and CDR2 from the germline V gene are LGHNA and YNFKEQ. CDR3 amino acids: CAMSEEGVRLAGKISYNEQFF. In DNA form, the CDR3 reads TGTGCCATGAGCGAGGAAGGGGTAAGGCTAGCGGGCAAAATCTCCTACAATGAGCAGTTCTTC.

In this sample, this clonotype turned up a few times. The chain is built from TRBV6-5 and TRBJ2-7; D is unresolved. Germline CDR1 MNHEY, CDR2 SVGAGI. The CDR3 length is 13 residues. V gave up 2 bases and J gave up 4 bases, with 9 bases separating them. CDR3 bases: TGTGCCAGCAGTTACGGGATCGGGTACGAGCAGTACTTC. This sequence encodes CASSYGIGYEQYF.

The rearrangement links TRBV7-9 to TRBJ1-2, with 8 positions matching TRBD1. Germline CDR1 is SEHNR and CDR2 is FQNEAQ (reference sequence). The junction had 5 bases not matched to a gene; V was cut back by 4 bases and J by 7 bases. The CDR3 runs 13 residues. The chain's CDR3 is CASSSGTGLGYTF. The DNA of the CDR3 is TGTGCCAGCAGCTCCGGGACAGGCCTTGGCTACACCTTC.

This sequence joins TRBV6-2 or TRBV6-3 and TRBJ2-3; D ambiguous. The CDR3 has 14 amino acids. The germline V and J ends were trimmed by 7 bases and 3 bases, with 14 bases remaining between them. Germline V gives CDR1 MNHEY, CDR2 SVGEGT. The CDR3 nucleotides are TGTGCCAGCAACGATGGTAGACGTACAGATACGCAGTATTTT. Residues: CASNDGRRTDTQYF.